This TCR beta chain was retrieved from a study of Graves' ophthalmopathy and Graves' hyperthyroidism. The trim removed 6 bases at V and 5 bases at J, leaving 9 bases unmatched. The CDR3 consists of 15 residues. This clonotype has a single count. Pregnancy or lactation, uncontrolled infections and other autoimmune diseases were grounds for excluding patients. Amplification from RNA transcripts yielded the TCR beta CDR3 regions. First-round RT-PCR employed HTBI primers, with a second-round multiplex PCR after it. TCRdb re-derived calls from the multiplex PCR reads in MiXCR, one entry per CDR3 protein. The data show approximately 410,000 distinct CDR3 sequences, 15% seen once.

The sequence came from a woman in her late teens or twenties with stable Graves' hyperthyroidism. This chain connects TRBV12-3 or TRBV12-4 to TRBJ2-5; 10 nucleotides agree with TRBD2. Sequencing was carried out using peripheral blood. CDR3 loop: CASSPISGGAETQYF. The CDR3, as DNA: TGTGCCAGCAGCCCCATCAGCGGGGGGGCCGAGACCCAGTACTTC.